The TCR beta chain under discussion was sequenced for a study of PD-1 blockade in classical Hodgkin lymphoma. Regarding the study as a whole: Newly diagnosed patients were said to have less baseline TCR diversity than healthy donors did.

Only in-frame clones appear in the TCRdb table, and some are missing; sequencing was by immunoSEQ multiplex PCR. The sample contains approximately 16,000 clones, about 86% of which appear only once. The time point denotes: newly diagnosed, previously untreated cHL patient sample. Using magnetic negative selection, the CD4+ T cells were separated out of thawed PBMCs. V was cut by 5 bases and J by 1 base, with 14 bases left in between. The CDR3 consists of 15 residues. Germline CDR1 is MDHEN and CDR2 is SYDVKM. A remark on this clone: No antigen is known for it.

The material sequenced was CD4+ T cells from blood. This clonotype was obtained from a human donor with classical Hodgkin lymphoma. J is TRBJ1-1 and V is TRBV28; D possibly corresponds to TRBD1 (6 bases). CDR3 protein: CASSPRGGRNTEAFF. Here the CDR3 DNA reads TGTGCCAGCAGTCCGAGGGGGGGGAGGAACACTGAAGCTTTCTTT.